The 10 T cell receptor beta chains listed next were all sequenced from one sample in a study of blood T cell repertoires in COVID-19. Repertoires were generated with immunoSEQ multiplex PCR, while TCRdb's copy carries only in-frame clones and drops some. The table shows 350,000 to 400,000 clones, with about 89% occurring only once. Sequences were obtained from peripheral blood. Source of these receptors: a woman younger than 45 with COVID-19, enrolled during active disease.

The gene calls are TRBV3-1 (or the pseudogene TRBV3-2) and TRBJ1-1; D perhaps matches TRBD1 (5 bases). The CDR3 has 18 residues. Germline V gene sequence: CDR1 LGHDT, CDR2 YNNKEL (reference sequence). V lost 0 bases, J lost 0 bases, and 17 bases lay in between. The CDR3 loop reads CASSQDGAVRGMNTEAFF. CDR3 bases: TGTGCCAGCAGCCAAGATGGGGCGGTTCGCGGGATGAACACTGAAGCTTTCTTT.

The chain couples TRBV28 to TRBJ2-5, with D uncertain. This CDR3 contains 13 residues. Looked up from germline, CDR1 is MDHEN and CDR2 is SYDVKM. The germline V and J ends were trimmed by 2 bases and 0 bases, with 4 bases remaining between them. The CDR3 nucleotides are TGTGCCAGCAGTTTACTTAACCAAGAGACCCAGTACTTC. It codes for CASSLLNQETQYF.

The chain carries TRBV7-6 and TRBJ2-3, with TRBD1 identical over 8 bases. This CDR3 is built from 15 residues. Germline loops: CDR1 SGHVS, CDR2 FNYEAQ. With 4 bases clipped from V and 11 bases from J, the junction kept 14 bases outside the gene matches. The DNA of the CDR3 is TGTGCCAGCAGCTCCGCCCGGACAGGGCTTATGGAGCAGTATTTT. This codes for CASSSARTGLMEQYF.

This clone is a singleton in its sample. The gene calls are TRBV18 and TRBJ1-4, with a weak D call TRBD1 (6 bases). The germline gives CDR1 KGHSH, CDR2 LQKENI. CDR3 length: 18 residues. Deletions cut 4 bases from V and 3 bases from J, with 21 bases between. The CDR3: CASSQRQETRGPNEKLFF. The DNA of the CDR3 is TGTGCCAGCTCACAAAGACAGGAAACTAGAGGGCCTAATGAAAAACTGTTTTTT.

The CDR3 DNA follows: TGTGCCAGCAGCCAAGATCGGGGAGAGACCCAGTACTTC. Translation gives CASSQDRGETQYF. V gene TRBV3-1 (or the pseudogene TRBV3-2) combines with J gene TRBJ2-5; TRBD2 might be the D (5 bases). Germline lookup yields CDR1 LGHDT and CDR2 YNNKEL (reference sequence). The CDR3 sequence is 13 residues long. V dropped 0 bases and J dropped 4 bases, with 6 bases sitting between them.

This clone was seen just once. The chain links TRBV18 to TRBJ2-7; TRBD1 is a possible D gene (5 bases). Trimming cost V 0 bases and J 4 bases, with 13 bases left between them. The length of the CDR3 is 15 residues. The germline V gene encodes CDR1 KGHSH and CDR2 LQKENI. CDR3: CASSPPDKGPYEQYF. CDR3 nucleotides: TGTGCCAGCTCACCACCGGATAAGGGGCCGTACGAGCAGTACTTC.

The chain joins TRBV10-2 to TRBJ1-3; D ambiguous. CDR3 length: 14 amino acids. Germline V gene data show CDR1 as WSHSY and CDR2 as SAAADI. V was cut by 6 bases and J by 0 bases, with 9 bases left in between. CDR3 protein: CASRQTLSGNTIYF. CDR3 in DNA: TGCGCCAGCAGACAGACCCTCTCTGGAAACACCATATATTTT.

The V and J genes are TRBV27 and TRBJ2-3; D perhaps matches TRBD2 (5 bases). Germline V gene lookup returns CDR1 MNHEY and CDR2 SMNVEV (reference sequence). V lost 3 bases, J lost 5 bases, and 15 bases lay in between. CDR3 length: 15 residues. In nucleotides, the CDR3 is TGTGCCAGCAGTTTTTTGGGAAGCGAGGGAGATACGCAGTATTTT. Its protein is CASSFLGSEGDTQYF.

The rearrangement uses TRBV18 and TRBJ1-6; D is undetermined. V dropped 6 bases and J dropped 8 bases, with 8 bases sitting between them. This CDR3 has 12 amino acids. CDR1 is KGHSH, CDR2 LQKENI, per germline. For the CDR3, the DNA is TGTGCCAGCTCCCCTGGGCATTCACCCCTCCACTTT. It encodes CASSPGHSPLHF.

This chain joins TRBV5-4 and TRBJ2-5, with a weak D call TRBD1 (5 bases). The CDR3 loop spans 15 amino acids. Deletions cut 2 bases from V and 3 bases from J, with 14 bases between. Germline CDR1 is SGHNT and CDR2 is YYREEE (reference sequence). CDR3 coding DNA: TGTGCCAGCAGCTTAATCCACAGGCTCAAAGAGACCCAGTACTTC. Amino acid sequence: CASSLIHRLKETQYF. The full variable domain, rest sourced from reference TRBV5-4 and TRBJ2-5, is ETGVTQSPTHLIKTRGQQVTLRCSSQSGHNTVSWYQQALGQGPQFIFQYYREEENGRGNFPPRFSGLQFPNYSSELNVNALELDDSALYLCASSLIHRLKETQYFGPGTRLLVL.